This TCR beta chain was recovered during a study of blood T cell repertoires in COVID-19. The ends were cut back, 8 bases at V and 4 bases at J, with 12 bases in the middle. This CDR3 region has 13 residues. Looked up from germline, CDR1 is SGHTA and CDR2 is FQGNSA. Here immunoSEQ multiplex PCR was the method, and the copy in TCRdb shows in-frame clones only, minus some. Among roughly 180,000 clones listed, over 80% were seen once. Sequencing input: PBMCs or T cells enriched from blood (not recorded which). The genes are TRBV7-2 and TRBJ1-3, with a tentative D call TRBD1 (5 bases). This sequence originates from an older woman who had recovered from COVID-19. CDR3 sequence: CASSTRVGNTIYF. CDR3 DNA: TGTGCCAGCTCTACCAGGGTGGGAAACACCATATATTTT.